Described below is a single T cell receptor beta chain sequence and its context. Its antigen is as yet unknown. TCRB transcripts that were expressed got sequenced, as all of the isolated RNA had been reverse transcribed. Method: immunoSEQ multiplex PCR; TCRdb's copy keeps in-frame clones and lacks some. The data hold 250,000 or so clones, with about 71% observed a single time. CDR3 size: 16 residues. The trim removed 3 bases at V and 6 bases at J, leaving 13 bases unmatched. CDR1 GTSNPN and CDR2 SVGIG come from the germline V gene (reference sequence). This entry is derived from a study of beta chain features in type 1 diabetes. Study observations and caveats: An over-representation of cells with high TCR expression could result from cDNA sequencing. Researchers caution that PCR might favor shorter templates, equally among patients and controls.

Sequencing was performed on naive CD4+ T cells from blood. The receptor was isolated from a man aged 25-45 years in good health. The chain uses TRBV30 and TRBJ2-3, with 9 bases lining up with TRBD2. CDR3 in DNA: TGTGCCTGGAGCCCTGGAGCAGCGGGGGGCCTGGATACGCAGTATTTT. Translating it yields CAWSPGAAGGLDTQYF.